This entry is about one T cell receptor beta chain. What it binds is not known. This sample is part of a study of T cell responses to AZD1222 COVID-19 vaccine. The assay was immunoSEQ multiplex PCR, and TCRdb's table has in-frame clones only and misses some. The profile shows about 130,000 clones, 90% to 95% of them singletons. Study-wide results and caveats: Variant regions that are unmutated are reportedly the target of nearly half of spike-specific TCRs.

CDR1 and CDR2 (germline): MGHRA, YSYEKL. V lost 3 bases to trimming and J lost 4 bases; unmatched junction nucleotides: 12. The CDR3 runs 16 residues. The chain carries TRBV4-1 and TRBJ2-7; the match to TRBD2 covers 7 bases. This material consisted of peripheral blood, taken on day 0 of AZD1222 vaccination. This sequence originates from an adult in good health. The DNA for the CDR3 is TGCGCCAGCAGCCAGGCCCCCCGGGAGGTCCCTTACGAGCAGTACTTC. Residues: CASSQAPREVPYEQYF.